This TCR beta chain was identified in a study of post-analysis software for immune sequencing data. Study details: Multiple sclerosis in the patients followed relapsing-remitting, secondary progressive and progressive-relapsing courses.

The germline V and J ends were trimmed by 7 bases and 1 base, with 19 bases remaining between them. The V gene's germline CDR1 is SGHVS and CDR2 FQNEAQ. This CDR3 spans 16 amino acids. Broader study findings: Five or six TRBV segments (TRBV5-6, TRBV5-1 and TRBV20-1 among them) occurred more frequently in patients than in controls. Normalized Chao1 diversity was significantly lower in multiple sclerosis patients than in controls.

Concerning this clonotype itself: Its antigen is undetermined.

Built from TCR beta cDNA, the libraries had unique molecular identifiers in them. From the PCR reads, TCRdb called clonotypes with MiXCR, one entry per CDR3 protein. The data show 750,000 to 950,000 distinct CDR3 sequences, under 60% seen once. The sample taken for sequencing was blood. The J gene is TRBJ2-5, the V gene TRBV7-8, with a weak D call TRBD2 (5 bases). This receptor was obtained from a girl between 10 and 17 years old with multiple sclerosis. CDR3 in DNA: TGTGCCAGCACCCAGTTAGTTTACAGCGGCCAAGAGACCCAGTACTTC. Translation gives CASTQLVYSGQETQYF.